This T cell receptor beta chain appears in the sequencing data of a study of cytomegalovirus exposure and HLA in healthy donors. Study summary: The roughly 120 validation repertoires used the same platform as the roughly 700 first-cohort repertoires (as reported by a later analysis). Study results and limitations: It was reportedly the case that the classifier diagnosed cytomegalovirus status with high specificity and sensitivity. TCR clusters originating in the first cohort tended to co-occur in the 110 or so validation repertoires, according to a later analysis. Confirmation in vitro established that a few CMV-associated chains were specific for CMV antigens.

Trimming left V 2 bases short and J 3 bases short, with 11 bases between. Germline V gene data show CDR1 as SGHAT and CDR2 as FQNNGV. CDR3 length equals 15 residues. Here immunoSEQ multiplex PCR was the method, and the copy in TCRdb shows in-frame clones only, minus some. The sample comprises 250,000 to 400,000 clones, approximately 91% of which are singletons, and more than 0.95% rests with the top ten. Comment on this clone: The antigen remains undetermined.

The chain links TRBV11-2 to TRBJ1-3; a weak D match, TRBD1 (6 bases). The source is a young man in good health and CMV-seronegative. The sequenced sample consisted of PBMCs. The CDR3 DNA follows: TGTGCCAGCAGCTTACGGGGGGCTTATGGAAACACCATATATTTT. It specifies CASSLRGAYGNTIYF.